A single sample gave rise to the 24 T cell receptor beta chains below, sequenced in a study of blood T cell repertoires in COVID-19. The table came from immunoSEQ multiplex PCR; TCRdb's copy has only in-frame clones and leaves some out. The sample yields around 200,000 clones, about three quarters seen once. Specimen: peripheral blood. All receptors derive from a woman in her 70s with acute or convalescent COVID-19.

The chain employs TRBV6-4 and TRBJ1-5, with D possibly being TRBD1 (5 bases). Germline CDR1 MRHNA, CDR2 SNTAGT. The CDR3 is 15 residues long. Deletions cut 3 bases from V and 7 bases from J, with 16 bases between. DNA of the CDR3: TGTGCCAGCAGTGAGTATGGAGGGCAGGGACAGCCCCAGCATTTT. Its protein is CASSEYGGQGQPQHF.

This clone appeared once. V and J are TRBV18 and TRBJ2-5; 7 bases fit TRBD1. V shed 3 bases and J 5 bases; nucleotides not matched to a gene: 6. The CDR3 has 14 amino acids. CDR1 is KGHSH and CDR2 is LQKENI in the germline V gene. The chain's CDR3 is CASSPGTVGETQYF. The CDR3 nucleotides read TGTGCCAGCTCACCGGGGACAGTTGGGGAGACCCAGTACTTC.

This clone has a single count. V is TRBV27 and J is TRBJ2-3, with a tentative D call TRBD2 (6 bases). The CDR3 totals 16 residues. V shed 4 bases and J shed 8 bases, with 22 bases lying between them. Looked up from germline, CDR1 is MNHEY and CDR2 is SMNVEV (reference sequence). CDR3 nucleotide sequence: TGTGCCAGCAGTTCCCTATCGGGAGCACGGAGTCCTACGCAGTATTTT. Translating gives CASSSLSGARSPTQYF.

The rearrangement uses TRBV7-9 and TRBJ2-1; weak D call: TRBD2 (6 bases). The CDR3 sequence is 12 residues long. Germline V gene data show CDR1 as SEHNR and CDR2 as FQNEAQ (reference sequence). Between the trimmed V and J ends, which lost 2 bases and 10 bases, there was a span of 9 bases. DNA of the CDR3: TGTGCCAGCAGCTTAATCGCGGGGGAGCAGTTCTTC. This sequence encodes CASSLIAGEQFF. Drawing the rest from reference TRBV7-9 and TRBJ2-1, the complete variable domain is DTGVSQNPRHKITKRGQNVTFRCDPISEHNRLYWYRQTLGQGPEFLTYFQNEAQLEKSRLLSDRFSAERPKGSFSTLEIQRTEQGDSAMYLCASSLIAGEQFFGPGTRLTVL.

The genes are TRBV7-9 and TRBJ2-5, with a weak D call TRBD1 (5 bases). CDR1 SEHNR and CDR2 FQNEAQ come from the germline V gene (reference sequence). Trimming cost V 10 bases and J 2 bases, with 14 bases left between them. This CDR3 has 13 amino acids. CDR3 coding DNA: TGTGCCACCAAGAGACAGCTACAAGAGACCCAGTACTTC. Translated: CATKRQLQETQYF.

The chain recombines TRBV29-1 with TRBJ1-2; D might be TRBD1 (5 bases). The CDR3 has 12 residues. Germline values: CDR1 SQVTM, CDR2 ANQGSEA. Trimming took 4 bases from V and 3 from J, leaving 9 bases between them. This CDR3 reads CSVGGADYGYTF. The CDR3 nucleotides read TGCAGCGTTGGTGGGGCGGACTATGGCTACACCTTC.

This sequence joins TRBV7-8 and TRBJ1-4, with TRBD1 matching 7 bases. Germline CDR1 reads SGHVS; CDR2 reads FQNEAQ. This CDR3 has 15 residues. V lost 3 bases, J lost 3 bases, and 4 bases stayed unmatched. The CDR3 sequence is CASSFQGTANEKLFF. The CDR3 DNA follows: TGTGCCAGCAGCTTCCAGGGGACAGCTAATGAAAAACTGTTTTTT. The variable domain in full, completed from reference TRBV7-8 and TRBJ1-4, reads GAGVSQSPRYKVAKRGQDVALRCDPISGHVSLFWYQQALGQGPEFLTYFQNEAQLDKSGLPSDRFFAERPEGSVSTLKIQRTQQEDSAVYLCASSFQGTANEKLFFGSGTQLSVL.

This chain uses TRBV7-9 with TRBJ2-7; 11 bases match TRBD2. Germline CDR1 reads SEHNR; CDR2 reads FQNEAQ (reference sequence). CDR3 size: 15 residues. Trimming cost V 5 bases and J 4 bases; bases outside gene matches: 7. The CDR3 DNA is TGTGCCAGCAGCCATCTAGCGGGGGGACCATACGAGCAGTACTTC. This translates into CASSHLAGGPYEQYF.

The rearrangement joins TRBV4-1 to TRBJ1-2; 9 nucleotides line up with TRBD1. This CDR3 spans 17 amino acids. Looked up from germline, CDR1 is MGHRA and CDR2 is YSYEKL. With 5 bases clipped from V and 8 bases from J, the junction kept 18 bases outside the gene matches. In nucleotides, the CDR3 is TGCGCCAGCAGCTCTATAAACGCCGGGACAGGGAAGATCGGCTACACCTTC. It yields the protein CASSSINAGTGKIGYTF.

V usage is TRBV6-5 and J usage is TRBJ2-1; 10 nucleotides line up with TRBD2. CDR1 is MNHEY, CDR2 SVGAGI, per germline. This CDR3 has 15 residues. V lost 6 bases and J lost 5; bases outside the gene matches: 7. The CDR3 DNA reads TGTGCCAGCAGCCGGGGACTAGCGAAAAACAATGAGCAGTTCTTC. This sequence encodes CASSRGLAKNNEQFF.

This chain links TRBV15 with TRBJ2-7; the match to TRBD2 covers 8 bases. This CDR3 is built from 16 residues. With 2 bases clipped from V and 0 bases from J, the junction kept 6 bases outside the gene matches. Per germline, CDR1 LNHNV and CDR2 YYDKDF (reference sequence). CDR3 coding DNA: TGTGCCACCAGCAGAATTCCAGGGACTAGCTCCTACGAGCAGTACTTC. Translation: CATSRIPGTSSYEQYF.

The chain employs TRBV6-2 or TRBV6-3 and TRBJ2-2; the match to TRBD2 covers 12 bases. Germline V CDR1 and CDR2: MNHEY, SVGEGT. The CDR3 is made up of 17 amino acids. The ends lost 3 bases at V and 4 bases at J; junction bases unmatched: 6. The CDR3 spells CASSYLAGGSATGELFF. The DNA for the CDR3 is TGTGCCAGCAGTTATCTAGCGGGAGGGTCGGCCACCGGGGAGCTGTTTTTT.

There are a few counts of this clone. The CDR3 spells CASSLAQGNSNQPQHF. The DNA for the CDR3 is TGTGCCAGCAGCTTGGCGCAGGGAAATAGCAATCAGCCCCAGCATTTT. This chain joins TRBV5-6 and TRBJ1-5, with TRBD1 as a possible D gene (5 bases). CDR1 and CDR2 from the germline V gene are SGHDT and YYEEEE. Trimming shortened V by 0 bases and J by 0 bases, and 10 bases separated the two germline ends. The CDR3 spans 16 residues.

To note about this clone: This sample includes further DNA sequences coding for the same CDR3. The chain recombines TRBV29-1 with TRBJ2-3; D is uncertain. Germline-derived CDR1 and CDR2 are SQVTM and ANQGSEA. The V gene lost 3 bases and the J gene lost 6 bases, with 10 bases spanning the gap. CDR3 length: 12 residues. CDR3 coding DNA: TGCAGCGTTGACTCAGGCTCTGATACGCAGTATTTT. It codes for CSVDSGSDTQYF.

The V call is TRBV7-9, the J call TRBJ2-1; 10 bases are shared with TRBD2. V trimming: 5 bases; J trimming: 1 base; junction bases outside the gene matches: 8. CDR1 is SEHNR and CDR2 is FQNEAQ in the germline V gene (reference sequence). This CDR3 comprises 17 residues. In DNA, the CDR3 is TGTGCCAGCAGCACCCGACTAGCGGGTTGGTCCTACAATGAGCAGTTCTTC. Protein product: CASSTRLAGWSYNEQFF.

This clone was counted a single time. DNA of the CDR3: TGTGCCAGCAGCCAAGGTAGCGGACAAGAGACCCAGTACTTC. It is translated as CASSQGSGQETQYF. The chain is built from TRBV3-1 (or the pseudogene TRBV3-2) and TRBJ2-5; D perhaps matches TRBD2 (6 bases). Germline CDR1 LGHDT, CDR2 YNNKEL (reference sequence). The CDR3 spans 14 residues. V was cut by 1 base and J by 2 bases, with 8 bases left in between.

The gene calls are TRBV4-1 and TRBJ2-7; D is ambiguous. V was clipped by 4 bases and J by 3 bases, with 16 bases between them. Germline lookup yields CDR1 MGHRA and CDR2 YSYEKL. The CDR3 sequence is 15 residues long. CDR3 sequence reads: CASSLDSGGVYEQYF. DNA of the CDR3: TGCGCCAGCAGCCTCGACTCCGGCGGTGTCTACGAGCAGTACTTC.

The chain is built from TRBV5-1 and TRBJ2-7; 7 nucleotides agree with TRBD1. The germline V gene encodes CDR1 SGHRS and CDR2 YFSETQ. Losses at the gene ends were 4 bases for V and 5 bases for J; bases not matched to a gene: 12. The CDR3 runs 15 residues. The DNA of the CDR3 is TGCGCCAGCAGCCAAAGCCTTGACAGGGTCCACGAGCAGTACTTC. Amino acids: CASSQSLDRVHEQYF.

This clone has ten or more counts. The rearrangement links TRBV15 to TRBJ2-5; TRBD2 agrees at 12 bases. V lost 5 bases to trimming and J lost 3 bases; unmatched junction nucleotides: 4. The CDR3 is 15 residues long. Germline assignment: CDR1 LNHNV and CDR2 YYDKDF (reference sequence). The CDR3 region is CATSVWTSGKETQYF. The CDR3 region has the DNA TGTGCCACCAGCGTTTGGACTAGCGGGAAAGAGACCCAGTACTTC.

The genes are TRBV24-1 and TRBJ1-1; maybe TRBD1 (5 bases). Trimming cost V 4 bases and J 3 bases, with 14 bases left between them. In germline, CDR1 is KGHDR, CDR2 SFDVKD. The CDR3 extends over 15 amino acids. The CDR3 region has the DNA TGTGCCACCAGTGACTCCAGACAGTTACACACTGAAGCTTTCTTT. The encoded protein is CATSDSRQLHTEAFF.

This clone was picked up a small number of times. The chain carries TRBV3-1 (or the pseudogene TRBV3-2) and TRBJ1-2; D remains unclear. The CDR3 covers 11 residues. The V gene lost 6 bases and the J gene lost 8 bases, with 10 bases spanning the gap. Germline V lookup: CDR1 LGHDT, CDR2 YNNKEL (reference sequence). The CDR3 DNA is TGTGCCAGCAGGGGTTCAGGCGGCTACACCTTC. This codes for CASRGSGGYTF.

The chain recombines TRBV12-3 or TRBV12-4 with TRBJ1-2; 7 nucleotides align to TRBD1. J lost 6 bases, V lost 6 bases, and 7 bases had no gene match. The CDR3 consists of 13 residues. CDR3 sequence reads: CASSSDRVDGYTF. DNA for the CDR3: TGTGCCAGCAGCTCTGACAGGGTAGATGGCTACACCTTC.

This clone was counted only a few times. The genes are TRBV5-1 and TRBJ1-1, with D possibly TRBD1 on 5 matching bases. This CDR3 spans 15 amino acids. Per germline, CDR1 SGHRS and CDR2 YFSETQ. The V and J ends lost 0 bases and 4 bases respectively, with 13 bases between them. CDR3: CASSLDLVRGTEAFF. CDR3 coding DNA: TGCGCCAGCAGCTTGGACCTCGTTAGGGGCACTGAAGCTTTCTTT.

This clone was found once. The V call is TRBV11-1, the J call TRBJ2-1; 7 bases line up with TRBD2. V dropped 5 bases and J dropped 5; count of bases not matched to a gene: 6. Germline V gene sequence: CDR1 SGHAT, CDR2 FQDESV (reference sequence). This CDR3 region has 14 residues. CDR3 nucleotides: TGTGCCAGCAGCCCCCGAGCGGGGAACAATGAGCAGTTCTTC. Its translation: CASSPRAGNNEQFF.